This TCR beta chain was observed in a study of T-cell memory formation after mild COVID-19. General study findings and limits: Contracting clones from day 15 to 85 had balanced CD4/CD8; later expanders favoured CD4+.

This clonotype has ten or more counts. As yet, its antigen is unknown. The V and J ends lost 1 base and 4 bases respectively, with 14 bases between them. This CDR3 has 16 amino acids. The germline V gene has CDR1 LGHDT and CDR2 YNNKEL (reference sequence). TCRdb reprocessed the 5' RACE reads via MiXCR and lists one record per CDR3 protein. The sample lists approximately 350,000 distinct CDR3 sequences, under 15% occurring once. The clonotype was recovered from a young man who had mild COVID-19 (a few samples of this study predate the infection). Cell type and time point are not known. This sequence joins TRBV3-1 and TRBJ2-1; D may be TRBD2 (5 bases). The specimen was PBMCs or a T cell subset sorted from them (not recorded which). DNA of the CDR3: TGTGCCAGCAGCCAAGGATCCGGGGTCGGATACAATGAGCAGTTCTTC. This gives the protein CASSQGSGVGYNEQFF.